These 25 T cell receptor beta chains came from one sample sequenced in a study of response to subunit inactivated influenza vaccine. TCRdb reprocessed the RT-PCR reads with MiXCR, giving one entry per CDR3 protein. The table shows fewer than 750,000 distinct CDR3 sequences, with around 15% occurring only once. This sample comprised PBMCs from blood, obtained roughly 12 days after vaccination. The origin of the receptors is a man aged 50-60 years who received an inactivated influenza vaccine.

The chain links TRBV5-6 to TRBJ1-6; D unclear. V lost 2 bases, J lost 8 bases, and 11 bases lay in between. The germline V gene encodes CDR1 SGHDT and CDR2 YYEEEE. The length of the CDR3 is 14 residues. CDR3 loop: CASSLMALYSPLHF. In DNA, the CDR3 is TGTGCCAGCAGCTTAATGGCCTTATATTCACCCCTCCACTTT.

Only a few counts were recorded for this clonotype. This chain joins TRBV24-1 and TRBJ2-1, with D perhaps matching TRBD1 (6 bases). Trimming stripped 1 base from V and 12 bases from J, with 9 bases between. This CDR3 comprises 12 residues. Per the germline V gene, CDR1 is KGHDR and CDR2 is SFDVKD. In DNA form, the CDR3 reads TGTGCCACCAGTGATTTCCAGGGGAGGCAGTTCTTC. Amino acids: CATSDFQGRQFF.

This clonotype was seen repeatedly, ten times or more. V and J are TRBV11-2 and TRBJ2-3, with unresolved D. Per germline, CDR1 SGHAT and CDR2 FQNNGV. This CDR3 is built from 15 residues. The V end was cut by 6 bases, the J end by 1 base, with 14 bases between. The CDR3 spells CASRPGIYGTDTQYF. DNA for the CDR3: TGTGCCAGCAGGCCCGGTATTTATGGCACAGATACGCAGTATTTT.

This chain's CDR3 is CASSFTATNEKLFF. The CDR3 DNA reads as TGTGCCAGCAGCTTCACAGCAACTAATGAAAAACTGTTTTTT. The rearrangement joins TRBV12-3 or TRBV12-4 to TRBJ1-4; D unresolved. There are 14 residues in the CDR3. Trimming pared 6 bases from V and 0 bases from J, leaving 8 bases between.

V is TRBV5-1 and J is TRBJ2-7; D may be TRBD2 (6 bases). Deletions cut 1 base from V and 11 bases from J, with 22 bases between. The CDR3 extends over 15 amino acids. CDR1 and CDR2 from the germline V gene are SGHRS and YFSETQ. The CDR3 region is CASSLRSIPGDTEYF. Written as DNA, the CDR3 is TGCGCCAGCAGCTTGAGGTCCATACCGGGGGATACCGAGTACTTC. The full variable domain, in which reference TRBV5-1 and TRBJ2-7 provide the parts outside the CDR3, is KAGVTQTPRYLIKTRGQQVTLSCSPISGHRSVSWYQQTPGQGLQFLFEYFSETQRNKGNFPGRFSGRQFSNSRSEMNVSTLELGDSALYLCASSLRSIPGDTEYFGPGTRLTVT.

The chain employs TRBV11-1 and TRBJ1-1; 10 nucleotides align to TRBD1. The germline gives CDR1 SGHAT, CDR2 FQDESV (reference sequence). This CDR3 contains 17 residues. The V segment lost 5 bases and the J segment 1 base; nucleotides outside the gene matches: 10. CDR3 amino acids: CASSLPDRGRRNTEAFF. The DNA for the CDR3 is TGTGCCAGCAGCCTTCCCGACAGGGGGCGCAGGAACACTGAAGCTTTCTTT. Full variable domain (rest looked up from reference TRBV11-1 and TRBJ1-1): EAEVAQSPRYKITEKSQAVAFWCDPISGHATLYWYRQILGQGPELLVQFQDESVVDDSQLPKDRFSAERLKGVDSTLKIQPAELGDSAMYLCASSLPDRGRRNTEAFFGQGTRLTVV.

This chain connects TRBV9 to TRBJ2-3, with D possibly TRBD2 on 6 matching bases. V lost 2 bases to trimming and J lost 2 bases, with 15 bases between them. Germline CDR1 is SGDLS and CDR2 is YYNGEE. The CDR3 totals 16 residues. CDR3 DNA sequence: TGTGCCAGCAGCGTTAGCGGCTACATGCTCACAGATACGCAGTATTTT. Protein: CASSVSGYMLTDTQYF.

V usage is TRBV3-1 and J usage is TRBJ2-7; D is undetermined. The CDR3 is made up of 11 amino acids. Trimming pared 10 bases from V and 6 bases from J, leaving 13 bases between. Germline V gives CDR1 LGHDT, CDR2 YNNKEL (reference sequence). Here the CDR3 DNA reads TGTGCCACCCGGACGGCCGGCGAGCAGTACTTC. Its protein is CATRTAGEQYF.

This clonotype was counted a few times. V usage is TRBV5-1 and J usage is TRBJ1-3; maybe TRBD1 (5 bases). V lost 4 bases to trimming and J lost 0 bases, with 17 bases between them. The CDR3 runs to 17 residues. The germline CDR1 and CDR2 sequences are SGHRS and YFSETQ. CDR3 residues: CASSPSAGASSGNTIYF. As DNA, the CDR3 is TGCGCCAGCAGCCCCTCAGCCGGGGCGAGCTCTGGAAACACCATATATTTT.

There are a few counts of this clonotype. The J gene is TRBJ2-2, the V gene TRBV9; 7 nucleotides align to TRBD1. Per the germline V gene, CDR1 is SGDLS and CDR2 is YYNGEE. Germline trimming cut 1 base from V and 4 bases from J; bases unmatched to any gene: 4. This CDR3 has 15 residues. CDR3 sequence (DNA): TGTGCCAGCAGCGTACGACAGGGAAGCACCGGGGAGCTGTTTTTT. Translating it yields CASSVRQGSTGELFF.

The chain recombines TRBV30 with TRBJ2-5; 9 bases are a match to TRBD1. J gave up 5 bases and V 2 bases, and 15 bases lay outside the gene matches. Germline V gene data show CDR1 as GTSNPN and CDR2 as SVGIG (reference sequence). There are 17 residues in the CDR3. CDR3 sequence: CAWSPRFPGTGSETQYF. The CDR3 DNA reads TGTGCCTGGAGTCCACGCTTCCCCGGGACAGGGAGTGAGACCCAGTACTTC.

The V and J genes are TRBV20-1 and TRBJ1-4; 10 bases fit TRBD1. The V and J ends lost 3 bases and 8 bases, in that order; junction bases with no gene match: 6. In germline, CDR1 is DFQATT, CDR2 SNEGSKA (reference sequence). CDR3 length equals 14 residues. CDR3 loop: CSASRGQGYEKLFF. The CDR3 DNA reads TGCAGTGCTAGCAGGGGACAGGGGTACGAAAAACTGTTTTTT.

This clonotype occurred a few times. The chain carries TRBV20-1 and TRBJ1-3; TRBD1 matches at 7 bases. Germline CDR1 DFQATT, CDR2 SNEGSKA (reference sequence). Trimming at V came to 1 base and at J to 0 bases, leaving 3 bases not matched to a gene. The CDR3 spans 15 residues. CDR3 nucleotide sequence: TGCAGTGCTAGAGGGGGACAGAGCTCTGGAAACACCATATATTTT. Translating gives CSARGGQSSGNTIYF.

J is TRBJ2-7 and V is TRBV4-2; D remains ambiguous. The CDR3 is 14 residues long. Trimming pared 2 bases from V and 3 bases from J, leaving 11 bases between. CDR1 and CDR2 (germline): LGHNA, YNFKEQ. The CDR3 loop reads CASSQPILGYEQYF. In nucleotides, the CDR3 is TGTGCCAGCAGCCAACCTATTTTGGGCTACGAGCAGTACTTC.

The chain is built from TRBV5-1 and TRBJ1-4, with 11 bases matching TRBD1. The CDR3 spans 17 residues. Germline V gene sequence: CDR1 SGHRS, CDR2 YFSETQ. V was clipped by 4 bases and J by 8 bases; unmatched bases: 13. CDR3 protein: CASSIRTGGSGQEKLFF. The CDR3 coding sequence is TGCGCCAGCAGCATCAGGACAGGGGGCTCAGGACAAGAAAAACTGTTTTTT.

This clonotype showed up just a few times. This chain connects TRBV7-3 to TRBJ2-7; 13 bases fit TRBD2. The V gene's germline CDR1 is SGHTA and CDR2 FQGTGA. V trimming: 4 bases; J trimming: 0 bases; junction bases outside the gene matches: 9. The CDR3 is 18 residues long. CDR3 DNA: TGTGCCAGCAGCTCCACTGGGACTAGCGGGATGAGCTCCTACGAGCAGTACTTC. Its protein product is CASSSTGTSGMSSYEQYF.

The rearrangement uses TRBV12-3 or TRBV12-4 and TRBJ1-5; D is uncertain. This CDR3 spans 12 amino acids. V lost 6 bases to trimming and J lost 3 bases, with 6 bases between them. The DNA of the CDR3 is TGTGCCAGCAGCATCAACAATCAGCCCCAGCATTTT. It specifies CASSINNQPQHF.

This clonotype came up a few times. The chain has TRBV12-3 or TRBV12-4 and TRBJ1-4; D ambiguous. V gave up 11 bases and J gave up 7 bases, with 11 bases separating them. This CDR3 has 11 residues. The CDR3 DNA follows: TGTGCCGCTAGTCGTGGTGAAAAACTGTTTTTT. Protein: CAASRGEKLFF.

This clonotype turned up a few times. The gene calls are TRBV28 and TRBJ1-1, with a weak D call TRBD1 (6 bases). Germline CDR1 reads MDHEN; CDR2 reads SYDVKM. The CDR3 has 14 residues. V was shortened by 1 base and J by 10 bases, with 16 bases between the two germline ends. This CDR3 reads CASSLSQGRRGAFF. The CDR3, as DNA: TGTGCCAGCAGTTTATCCCAGGGGAGGCGAGGAGCTTTCTTT.

The chain recombines TRBV3-1 with TRBJ1-1; 8 nucleotides agree with TRBD1. Germline CDR1 LGHDT, CDR2 YNNKEL (reference sequence). The CDR3 loop spans 13 amino acids. V lost 6 bases and J lost 5; bases outside the gene matches: 5. CDR3 sequence: CASRHTGGTEAFF. The CDR3 DNA is TGTGCCAGCAGACATACAGGGGGGACTGAAGCTTTCTTT. The full variable domain, rest sourced from reference TRBV3-1 and TRBJ1-1, is DTAVSQTPKYLVTQMGNDKSIKCEQNLGHDTMYWYKQDSKKFLKIMFSYNNKELIINETVPNRFSPKSPDKAHLNLHINSLELGDSAVYFCASRHTGGTEAFFGQGTRLTVV.

The chain carries TRBV6-5 and TRBJ1-4, with a weak D call TRBD1 (5 bases). This CDR3 has 16 residues. Germline lookup yields CDR1 MNHEY and CDR2 SVGAGI. V was pared by 0 bases and J by 5 bases, with 13 bases between. CDR3 DNA sequence: TGTGCCAGCAGTTACTCAGGCAGGGTCGAAAATGAAAAACTGTTTTTT. Translated, it gives CASSYSGRVENEKLFF.

Here the CDR3 reads CASSYRPGLAGAGVSYEQYF. CDR3 sequence (DNA): TGTGCCAGCAGCTACAGGCCAGGACTAGCGGGAGCGGGCGTTTCCTACGAGCAGTACTTC. V is TRBV6-2 or TRBV6-3 and J is TRBJ2-7, with 13 bases fitting TRBD2. The trim removed 6 bases at V and 1 base at J, leaving 18 bases unmatched. Germline V gene sequence: CDR1 MNHEY, CDR2 SVGEGT. This CDR3 has 20 residues.

There are a few counts of this clonotype. The chain has TRBV9 and TRBJ2-2; 7 bases line up with TRBD2. Germline loops: CDR1 SGDLS, CDR2 YYNGEE. Germline trimming cut 0 bases from V and 4 bases from J; bases unmatched to any gene: 3. The CDR3 contains 15 residues. The CDR3: CASSVGPSGTGELFF. CDR3 nucleotide sequence: TGTGCCAGCAGCGTAGGCCCTAGCGGCACCGGGGAGCTGTTTTTT.

This clonotype was detected a few times. The chain uses TRBV4-3 and TRBJ2-7; D is uncertain. The V end was cut by 0 bases, the J end by 4 bases, with 7 bases between. Germline loops: CDR1 LGHNA, CDR2 YSLEER. The CDR3 is made up of 13 amino acids. The CDR3 here is CASSQDVGYEQYF. DNA for the CDR3: TGCGCCAGCAGCCAAGATGTCGGATACGAGCAGTACTTC.

In this sample, this clonotype turned up a few times. This chain uses TRBV19 with TRBJ2-7; TRBD1 matches at 11 bases. CDR1 and CDR2 (germline): LNHDA, SQIVND (reference sequence). The CDR3 has 15 residues. Unmatched junction bases numbered 7, after V lost 4 bases and J lost 5 bases. The CDR3 DNA sequence: TGTGCCAGTAGTACCGGACAGGGGGCGTTGAACGAGCAGTACTTC. Translation gives CASSTGQGALNEQYF.